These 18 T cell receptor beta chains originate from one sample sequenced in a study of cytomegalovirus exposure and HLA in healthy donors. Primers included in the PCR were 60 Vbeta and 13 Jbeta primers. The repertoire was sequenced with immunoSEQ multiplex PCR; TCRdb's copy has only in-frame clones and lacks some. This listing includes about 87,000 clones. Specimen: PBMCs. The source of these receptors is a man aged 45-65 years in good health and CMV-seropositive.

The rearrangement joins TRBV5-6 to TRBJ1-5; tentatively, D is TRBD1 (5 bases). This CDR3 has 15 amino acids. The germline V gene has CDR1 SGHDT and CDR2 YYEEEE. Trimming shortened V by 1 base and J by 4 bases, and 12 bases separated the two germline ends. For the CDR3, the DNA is TGTGCCAGCAGCTTGAATCCGGGGGGGAATCAGCCCCAGCATTTT. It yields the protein CASSLNPGGNQPQHF.

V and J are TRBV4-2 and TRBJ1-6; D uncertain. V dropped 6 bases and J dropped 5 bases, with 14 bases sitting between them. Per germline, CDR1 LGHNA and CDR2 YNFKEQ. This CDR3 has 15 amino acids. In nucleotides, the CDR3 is TGTGCCAGCAGTAGGTATGGGGAGGATAATTCACCCCTCCACTTT. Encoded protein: CASSRYGEDNSPLHF.

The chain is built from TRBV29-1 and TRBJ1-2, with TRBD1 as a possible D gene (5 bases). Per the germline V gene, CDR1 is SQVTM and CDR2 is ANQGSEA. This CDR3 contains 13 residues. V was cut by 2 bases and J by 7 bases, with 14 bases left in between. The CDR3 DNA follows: TGCAGCGTTGAAAGGGGCACCTACGGTGGCTACACCTTC. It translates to CSVERGTYGGYTF.

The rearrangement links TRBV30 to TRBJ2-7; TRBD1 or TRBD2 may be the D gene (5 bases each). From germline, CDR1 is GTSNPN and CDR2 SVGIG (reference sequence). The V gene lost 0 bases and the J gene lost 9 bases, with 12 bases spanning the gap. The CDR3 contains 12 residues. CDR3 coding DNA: TGTGCCTGGAGTGTTCCCCCAGGGAGGCAGTACGTC. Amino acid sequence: CAWSVPPGRQYV.

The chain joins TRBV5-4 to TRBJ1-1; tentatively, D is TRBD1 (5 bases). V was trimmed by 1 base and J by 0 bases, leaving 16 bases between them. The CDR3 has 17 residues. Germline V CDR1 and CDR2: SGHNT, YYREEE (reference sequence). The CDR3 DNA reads TGTGCCAGCAGCTTGTCGAGTGGGACTGTCATGAACACTGAAGCTTTCTTT. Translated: CASSLSSGTVMNTEAFF.

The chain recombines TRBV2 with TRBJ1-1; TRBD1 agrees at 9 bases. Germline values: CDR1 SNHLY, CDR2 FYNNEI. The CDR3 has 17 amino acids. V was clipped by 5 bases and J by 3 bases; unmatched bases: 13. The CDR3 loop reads CASSNSGTGFGYTEAFF. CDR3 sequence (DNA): TGTGCCAGCAGTAACTCCGGGACAGGGTTTGGGTACACTGAAGCTTTCTTT. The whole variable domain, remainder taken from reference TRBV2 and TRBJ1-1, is EPEVTQTPSHQVTQMGQEVILRCVPISNHLYFYWYRQILGQKVEFLVSFYNNEISEKSEIFDDQFSVERPDGSNFTLKIRSTKLEDSAMYFCASSNSGTGFGYTEAFFGQGTRLTVV.

The CDR3 reads CASSQDFTGGMYNEQFF. CDR3 DNA: TGCGCCAGCAGCCAAGATTTTACGGGAGGGATGTACAATGAGCAGTTCTTC. The chain combines TRBV4-3 with TRBJ2-1, with TRBD2 identical over 8 bases. The CDR3 covers 17 residues. Trimming at V came to 0 bases and at J to 4 bases, leaving 8 bases not matched to a gene. Germline assignment: CDR1 LGHNA and CDR2 YSLEER.

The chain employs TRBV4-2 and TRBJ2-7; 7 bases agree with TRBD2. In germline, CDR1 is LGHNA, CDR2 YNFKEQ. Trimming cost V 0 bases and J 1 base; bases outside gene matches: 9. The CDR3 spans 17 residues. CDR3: CASSQDLAAAYSYEQYF. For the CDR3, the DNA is TGTGCCAGCAGCCAAGATCTAGCGGCAGCTTATTCCTACGAGCAGTACTTC.

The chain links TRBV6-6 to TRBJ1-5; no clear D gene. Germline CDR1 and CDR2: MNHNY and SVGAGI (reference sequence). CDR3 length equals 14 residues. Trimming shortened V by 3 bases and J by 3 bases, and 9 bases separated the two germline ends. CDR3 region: CASSYVQINQPQHF. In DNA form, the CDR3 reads TGTGCCAGCAGTTATGTGCAGATCAATCAGCCCCAGCATTTT.

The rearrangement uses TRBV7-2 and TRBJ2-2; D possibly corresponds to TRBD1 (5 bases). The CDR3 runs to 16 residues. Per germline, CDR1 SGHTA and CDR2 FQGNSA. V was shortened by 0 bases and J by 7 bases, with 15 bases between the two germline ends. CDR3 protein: CASSLAQGAQGGELFF. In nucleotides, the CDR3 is TGTGCCAGCAGCTTAGCGCAAGGGGCGCAGGGCGGGGAGCTGTTTTTT.

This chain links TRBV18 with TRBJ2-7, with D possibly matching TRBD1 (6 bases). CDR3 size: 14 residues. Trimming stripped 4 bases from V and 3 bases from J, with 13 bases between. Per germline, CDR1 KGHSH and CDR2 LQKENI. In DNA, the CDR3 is TGTGCCAGCTCACTGTCGACAGGAGACTACGAGCAGTACGTC. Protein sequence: CASSLSTGDYEQYV.

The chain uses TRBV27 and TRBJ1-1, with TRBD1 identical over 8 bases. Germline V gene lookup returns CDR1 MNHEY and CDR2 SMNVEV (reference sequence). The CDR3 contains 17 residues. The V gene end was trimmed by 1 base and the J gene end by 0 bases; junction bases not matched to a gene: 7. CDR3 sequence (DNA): TGTGCCAGCAGTTTATTTCCTTGGACAGGGATGAACACTGAAGCTTTCTTT. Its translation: CASSLFPWTGMNTEAFF.

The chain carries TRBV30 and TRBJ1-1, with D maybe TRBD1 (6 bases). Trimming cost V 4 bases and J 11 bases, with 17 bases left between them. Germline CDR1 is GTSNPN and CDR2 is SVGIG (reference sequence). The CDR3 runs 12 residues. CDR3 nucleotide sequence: TGTGCCTGGAACGCGGGGGGCGTCGACGCTTTCTTT. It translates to CAWNAGGVDAFF.

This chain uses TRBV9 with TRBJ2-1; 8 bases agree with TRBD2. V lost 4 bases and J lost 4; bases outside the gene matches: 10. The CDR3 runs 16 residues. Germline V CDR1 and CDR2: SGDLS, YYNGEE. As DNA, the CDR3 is TGTGCCAGCAGCCCCGGGGGAAGCGGGAGTTACAATGAGCAGTTCTTC. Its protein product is CASSPGGSGSYNEQFF.

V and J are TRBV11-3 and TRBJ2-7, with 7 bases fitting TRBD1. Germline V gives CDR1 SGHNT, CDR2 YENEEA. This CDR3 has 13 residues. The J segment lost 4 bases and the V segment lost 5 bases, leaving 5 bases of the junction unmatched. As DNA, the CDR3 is TGTGCCAGCAGCCTGGGACAGTTATACGAGCAGTACTTC. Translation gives CASSLGQLYEQYF.

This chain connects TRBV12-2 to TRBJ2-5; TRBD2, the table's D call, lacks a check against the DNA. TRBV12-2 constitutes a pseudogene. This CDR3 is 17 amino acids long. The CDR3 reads CASRLEVLAGEAETQYF. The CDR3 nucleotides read TGTGCAAGTCGCTTAGAAGTACTAGCGGGAGAAGCAGAGACCCAGTACTTC.

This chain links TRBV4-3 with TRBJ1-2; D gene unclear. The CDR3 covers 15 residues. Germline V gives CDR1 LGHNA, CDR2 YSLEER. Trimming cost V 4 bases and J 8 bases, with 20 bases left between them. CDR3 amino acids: CASSPFIGDLRGYTF. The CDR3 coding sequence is TGCGCCAGCAGCCCCTTCATTGGAGACTTGAGGGGCTACACCTTC.

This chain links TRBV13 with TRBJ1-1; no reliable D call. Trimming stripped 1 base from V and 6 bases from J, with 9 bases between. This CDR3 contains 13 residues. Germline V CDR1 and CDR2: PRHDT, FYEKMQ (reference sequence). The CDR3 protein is CASSLVVGSEAFF. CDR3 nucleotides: TGTGCCAGCAGCTTAGTGGTGGGCTCTGAAGCTTTCTTT.